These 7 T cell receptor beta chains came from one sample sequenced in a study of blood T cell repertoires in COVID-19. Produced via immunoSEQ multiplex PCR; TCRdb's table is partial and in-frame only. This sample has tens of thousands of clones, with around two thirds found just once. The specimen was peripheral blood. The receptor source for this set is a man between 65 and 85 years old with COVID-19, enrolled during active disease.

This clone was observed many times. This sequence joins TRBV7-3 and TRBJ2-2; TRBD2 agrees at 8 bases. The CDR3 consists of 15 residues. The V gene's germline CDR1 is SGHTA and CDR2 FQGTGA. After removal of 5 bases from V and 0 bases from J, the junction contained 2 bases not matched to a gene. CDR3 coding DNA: TGTGCCAGCAGCCGTAGCGGGACGAACACCGGGGAGCTGTTTTTT. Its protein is CASSRSGTNTGELFF.

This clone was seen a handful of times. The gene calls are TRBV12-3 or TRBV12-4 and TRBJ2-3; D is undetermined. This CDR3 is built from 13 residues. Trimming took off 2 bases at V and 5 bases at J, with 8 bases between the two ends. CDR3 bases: TGTGCCAGCAGTTTAATGAGTGGAGATACGCAGTATTTT. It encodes CASSLMSGDTQYF.

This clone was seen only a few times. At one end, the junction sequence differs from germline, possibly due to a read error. CDR3 sequence: CASSIDLSGDRHLF. In nucleotides, the CDR3 is TGTGCCAGTAGTATAGATCTATCCGGGGACAGGCACCTCTTC. The chain links TRBV19 to TRBJ2-7, with 8 bases that match TRBD1. The length of the CDR3 is 14 residues. Per the germline V gene, CDR1 is LNHDA and CDR2 is SQIVND (reference sequence).

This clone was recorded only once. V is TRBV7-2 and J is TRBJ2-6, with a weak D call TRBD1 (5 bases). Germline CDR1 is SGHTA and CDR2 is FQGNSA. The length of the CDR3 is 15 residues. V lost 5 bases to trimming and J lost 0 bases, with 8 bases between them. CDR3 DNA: TGTGCCAGCAGCCCCAGGGCCTCTGGGGCCAACGTCCTGACTTTC. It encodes CASSPRASGANVLTF.

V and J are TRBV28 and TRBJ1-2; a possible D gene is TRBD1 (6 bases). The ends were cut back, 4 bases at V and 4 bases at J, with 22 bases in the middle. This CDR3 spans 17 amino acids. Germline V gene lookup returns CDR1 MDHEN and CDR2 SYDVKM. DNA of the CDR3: TGTGCCAGCAGTTCGTCCCCCACAGGGAGGGGCGGCTATGGCTACACCTTC. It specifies CASSSSPTGRGGYGYTF.

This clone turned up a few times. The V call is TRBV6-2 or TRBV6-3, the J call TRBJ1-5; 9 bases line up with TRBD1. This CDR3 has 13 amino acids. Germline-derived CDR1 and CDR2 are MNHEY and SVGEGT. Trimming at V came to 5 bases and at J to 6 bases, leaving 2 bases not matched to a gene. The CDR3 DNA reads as TGTGCCAGCAGTCAGGACAGGGGTCAGCCCCAGCATTTT. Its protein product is CASSQDRGQPQHF.

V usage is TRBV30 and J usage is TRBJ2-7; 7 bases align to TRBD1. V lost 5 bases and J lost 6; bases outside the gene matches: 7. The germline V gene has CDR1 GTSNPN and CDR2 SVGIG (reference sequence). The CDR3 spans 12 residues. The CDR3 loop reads CAWVWDRSEQYF. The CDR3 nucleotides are TGTGCCTGGGTTTGGGACAGAAGCGAGCAGTACTTC.